This TCR beta chain was profiled in a study of CD8 T cells in Susac syndrome (dated by TCRdb to between 2018 and 2020). With respect to the entire study: Whether CD8+ T cell activation and differentiation in Susac syndrome was antigen driven was tested using repertoire sequencing. Clonality of the CD8+ T cell repertoire was compared between more than 10 healthy donors, approximately 14 Susac syndrome patients and under 19 multiple sclerosis patients.

In regard to this clonotype: Its antigen has not been determined. The sample holds no much larger clone one base away, and base qualities are not on file.

Peripheral blood CD8+ and CD4+ T cells from healthy donors, Susac syndrome patients and multiple sclerosis patients were profiled using high-throughput TCR beta sequencing. Treatment-naive patients with stable or active relapsing-remitting disease fulfilling revised McDonald criteria were used as multiple sclerosis controls. CD8+ TEMRA cells were enriched by FACS, while bulk CD8+ and CD4+ T cells were purified by magnetic negative isolation. Blood was collected in EDTA tubes and processed within 24 hours, with PBMCs isolated through density gradient centrifugation. PBMCs destined for TCR sequencing were cryopreserved in liquid nitrogen and later thawed in a 37 °C water bath. Purity of sorted or isolated CD4+, CD8+ and CD8+ TEMRA cells was at least 90%. RNA was extracted with the RNeasy kit and about 0.5 to 1 ug was reverse transcribed using random hexamers. The immunoSEQ multiplex PCR assay, which covers 54 Vbeta and 13 Jbeta segments, was used to amplify TCR beta CDR3 regions. To correct PCR amplification bias, a synthetic template baseline was used for both primer optimization and computational correction. Per the source publication's procedure: Only productive sequences were kept, with reads annotated to V, D and J genes according to IMGT and analyzed in immunoSEQ Analyzer. Clonality was calculated as one minus the Shannon entropy normalized by log2 of the number of productive unique sequences. Public and private clones were assessed among the 100 most prevalent clones of each patient and control. Clones were defined as Susac-specific if absent from the healthy and MS cohorts, from approximately 1,100 published viral clones and from other ImmuneACCESS disease sequences. TCRdb's own reprocessing of the public reads used fastp at Q25 and MiXCR and kept productive beta chains. Each entry merges the rows of one CDR3 protein and shows their most common DNA and genes. The V and J calls here are based on TCRdb, not the publication. The sample table holds hundreds of thousands of distinct CDR3 sequences, of which around 84% were seen once. About 0.11% of the sample rests with the top ten.

General conclusions and limits of the study: The number of individuals in the TCR sequencing and HLA analysis was recognized as being relatively small.

V is reduced by 8 bases and J by 8 bases, leaving a spacing of 12 bases between them. The CDR3 numbers 10 residues from cysteine through phenylalanine. Only the CDR3 portion is preserved as DNA: 30 bases, with reading frame beginning at the first base. The germline V gene gives CDR1 as SQVTM and CDR2 as ANQGSEA. The specimen was CD8+ T cells from PBMCs. The V gene is TRBV29-1 and the J gene is TRBJ1-2, with no confidently assigned D gene. The TCR comes from a human donor with multiple sclerosis. The bases are TGCAGCACTGAGGTGTACGGCTACACCTTC. Its coded protein is CSTEVYGYTF.